This T cell receptor beta chain was recorded in a study of Ad26.COV2.S vaccination and SARS-CoV-2 variants. About the study: Among those in the COV1001 Ad26.COV2.S trial arm was the donor. By the intramuscular route, Ad26.COV2.S was given once, or twice 56 days apart.

CDR3 length: 15 amino acids. The J segment lost 7 bases and the V segment lost 6 bases, leaving 9 bases of the junction unmatched. Germline values: CDR1 SNHLY, CDR2 FYNNEI. General study results and limits: In TCR breadth and depth analyses, total T cell responses may have been underestimated. People who got the vaccine or the placebo had similar non-spike TCR breadth.

Treatment denoted: about 20 received Ad26.COV2.S at low or high dose, single or two shots; about 5 received placebo; per-sample allocation not given. Samples came from day 63 after the first vaccine or placebo injection. Comments on this clone: The antigen is unknown.

This table comes from immunoSEQ multiplex PCR, and its TCRdb copy is limited to in-frame clones, with some not included. The table includes roughly 330,000 clones, around 90% detected once. Sequenced here: peripheral blood, sampled in a trial of Ad26.COV2.S vaccine versus placebo. V usage is TRBV2 and J usage is TRBJ1-4; 9 bases fit TRBD1. This TCR was sampled from a person aged 18 to 59 who received the Ad26.COV2.S COVID-19 vaccine or a placebo. CDR3 sequence reads: CASSKQGAPGEKLFF. DNA for the CDR3: TGTGCCAGCAGCAAACAGGGGGCGCCCGGTGAAAAACTGTTTTTT.